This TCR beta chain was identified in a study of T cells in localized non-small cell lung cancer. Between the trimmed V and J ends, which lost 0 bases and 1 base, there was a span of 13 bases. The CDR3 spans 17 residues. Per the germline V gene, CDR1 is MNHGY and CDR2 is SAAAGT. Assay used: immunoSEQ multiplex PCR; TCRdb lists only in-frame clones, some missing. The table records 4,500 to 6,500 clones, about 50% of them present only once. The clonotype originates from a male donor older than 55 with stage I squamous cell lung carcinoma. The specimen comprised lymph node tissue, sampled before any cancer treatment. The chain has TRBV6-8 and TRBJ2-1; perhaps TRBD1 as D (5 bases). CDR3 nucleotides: TGTGCCAGCAGTTACTCAGCGACAGCAACTTCCTACAATGAGCAGTTCTTC. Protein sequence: CASSYSATATSYNEQFF.